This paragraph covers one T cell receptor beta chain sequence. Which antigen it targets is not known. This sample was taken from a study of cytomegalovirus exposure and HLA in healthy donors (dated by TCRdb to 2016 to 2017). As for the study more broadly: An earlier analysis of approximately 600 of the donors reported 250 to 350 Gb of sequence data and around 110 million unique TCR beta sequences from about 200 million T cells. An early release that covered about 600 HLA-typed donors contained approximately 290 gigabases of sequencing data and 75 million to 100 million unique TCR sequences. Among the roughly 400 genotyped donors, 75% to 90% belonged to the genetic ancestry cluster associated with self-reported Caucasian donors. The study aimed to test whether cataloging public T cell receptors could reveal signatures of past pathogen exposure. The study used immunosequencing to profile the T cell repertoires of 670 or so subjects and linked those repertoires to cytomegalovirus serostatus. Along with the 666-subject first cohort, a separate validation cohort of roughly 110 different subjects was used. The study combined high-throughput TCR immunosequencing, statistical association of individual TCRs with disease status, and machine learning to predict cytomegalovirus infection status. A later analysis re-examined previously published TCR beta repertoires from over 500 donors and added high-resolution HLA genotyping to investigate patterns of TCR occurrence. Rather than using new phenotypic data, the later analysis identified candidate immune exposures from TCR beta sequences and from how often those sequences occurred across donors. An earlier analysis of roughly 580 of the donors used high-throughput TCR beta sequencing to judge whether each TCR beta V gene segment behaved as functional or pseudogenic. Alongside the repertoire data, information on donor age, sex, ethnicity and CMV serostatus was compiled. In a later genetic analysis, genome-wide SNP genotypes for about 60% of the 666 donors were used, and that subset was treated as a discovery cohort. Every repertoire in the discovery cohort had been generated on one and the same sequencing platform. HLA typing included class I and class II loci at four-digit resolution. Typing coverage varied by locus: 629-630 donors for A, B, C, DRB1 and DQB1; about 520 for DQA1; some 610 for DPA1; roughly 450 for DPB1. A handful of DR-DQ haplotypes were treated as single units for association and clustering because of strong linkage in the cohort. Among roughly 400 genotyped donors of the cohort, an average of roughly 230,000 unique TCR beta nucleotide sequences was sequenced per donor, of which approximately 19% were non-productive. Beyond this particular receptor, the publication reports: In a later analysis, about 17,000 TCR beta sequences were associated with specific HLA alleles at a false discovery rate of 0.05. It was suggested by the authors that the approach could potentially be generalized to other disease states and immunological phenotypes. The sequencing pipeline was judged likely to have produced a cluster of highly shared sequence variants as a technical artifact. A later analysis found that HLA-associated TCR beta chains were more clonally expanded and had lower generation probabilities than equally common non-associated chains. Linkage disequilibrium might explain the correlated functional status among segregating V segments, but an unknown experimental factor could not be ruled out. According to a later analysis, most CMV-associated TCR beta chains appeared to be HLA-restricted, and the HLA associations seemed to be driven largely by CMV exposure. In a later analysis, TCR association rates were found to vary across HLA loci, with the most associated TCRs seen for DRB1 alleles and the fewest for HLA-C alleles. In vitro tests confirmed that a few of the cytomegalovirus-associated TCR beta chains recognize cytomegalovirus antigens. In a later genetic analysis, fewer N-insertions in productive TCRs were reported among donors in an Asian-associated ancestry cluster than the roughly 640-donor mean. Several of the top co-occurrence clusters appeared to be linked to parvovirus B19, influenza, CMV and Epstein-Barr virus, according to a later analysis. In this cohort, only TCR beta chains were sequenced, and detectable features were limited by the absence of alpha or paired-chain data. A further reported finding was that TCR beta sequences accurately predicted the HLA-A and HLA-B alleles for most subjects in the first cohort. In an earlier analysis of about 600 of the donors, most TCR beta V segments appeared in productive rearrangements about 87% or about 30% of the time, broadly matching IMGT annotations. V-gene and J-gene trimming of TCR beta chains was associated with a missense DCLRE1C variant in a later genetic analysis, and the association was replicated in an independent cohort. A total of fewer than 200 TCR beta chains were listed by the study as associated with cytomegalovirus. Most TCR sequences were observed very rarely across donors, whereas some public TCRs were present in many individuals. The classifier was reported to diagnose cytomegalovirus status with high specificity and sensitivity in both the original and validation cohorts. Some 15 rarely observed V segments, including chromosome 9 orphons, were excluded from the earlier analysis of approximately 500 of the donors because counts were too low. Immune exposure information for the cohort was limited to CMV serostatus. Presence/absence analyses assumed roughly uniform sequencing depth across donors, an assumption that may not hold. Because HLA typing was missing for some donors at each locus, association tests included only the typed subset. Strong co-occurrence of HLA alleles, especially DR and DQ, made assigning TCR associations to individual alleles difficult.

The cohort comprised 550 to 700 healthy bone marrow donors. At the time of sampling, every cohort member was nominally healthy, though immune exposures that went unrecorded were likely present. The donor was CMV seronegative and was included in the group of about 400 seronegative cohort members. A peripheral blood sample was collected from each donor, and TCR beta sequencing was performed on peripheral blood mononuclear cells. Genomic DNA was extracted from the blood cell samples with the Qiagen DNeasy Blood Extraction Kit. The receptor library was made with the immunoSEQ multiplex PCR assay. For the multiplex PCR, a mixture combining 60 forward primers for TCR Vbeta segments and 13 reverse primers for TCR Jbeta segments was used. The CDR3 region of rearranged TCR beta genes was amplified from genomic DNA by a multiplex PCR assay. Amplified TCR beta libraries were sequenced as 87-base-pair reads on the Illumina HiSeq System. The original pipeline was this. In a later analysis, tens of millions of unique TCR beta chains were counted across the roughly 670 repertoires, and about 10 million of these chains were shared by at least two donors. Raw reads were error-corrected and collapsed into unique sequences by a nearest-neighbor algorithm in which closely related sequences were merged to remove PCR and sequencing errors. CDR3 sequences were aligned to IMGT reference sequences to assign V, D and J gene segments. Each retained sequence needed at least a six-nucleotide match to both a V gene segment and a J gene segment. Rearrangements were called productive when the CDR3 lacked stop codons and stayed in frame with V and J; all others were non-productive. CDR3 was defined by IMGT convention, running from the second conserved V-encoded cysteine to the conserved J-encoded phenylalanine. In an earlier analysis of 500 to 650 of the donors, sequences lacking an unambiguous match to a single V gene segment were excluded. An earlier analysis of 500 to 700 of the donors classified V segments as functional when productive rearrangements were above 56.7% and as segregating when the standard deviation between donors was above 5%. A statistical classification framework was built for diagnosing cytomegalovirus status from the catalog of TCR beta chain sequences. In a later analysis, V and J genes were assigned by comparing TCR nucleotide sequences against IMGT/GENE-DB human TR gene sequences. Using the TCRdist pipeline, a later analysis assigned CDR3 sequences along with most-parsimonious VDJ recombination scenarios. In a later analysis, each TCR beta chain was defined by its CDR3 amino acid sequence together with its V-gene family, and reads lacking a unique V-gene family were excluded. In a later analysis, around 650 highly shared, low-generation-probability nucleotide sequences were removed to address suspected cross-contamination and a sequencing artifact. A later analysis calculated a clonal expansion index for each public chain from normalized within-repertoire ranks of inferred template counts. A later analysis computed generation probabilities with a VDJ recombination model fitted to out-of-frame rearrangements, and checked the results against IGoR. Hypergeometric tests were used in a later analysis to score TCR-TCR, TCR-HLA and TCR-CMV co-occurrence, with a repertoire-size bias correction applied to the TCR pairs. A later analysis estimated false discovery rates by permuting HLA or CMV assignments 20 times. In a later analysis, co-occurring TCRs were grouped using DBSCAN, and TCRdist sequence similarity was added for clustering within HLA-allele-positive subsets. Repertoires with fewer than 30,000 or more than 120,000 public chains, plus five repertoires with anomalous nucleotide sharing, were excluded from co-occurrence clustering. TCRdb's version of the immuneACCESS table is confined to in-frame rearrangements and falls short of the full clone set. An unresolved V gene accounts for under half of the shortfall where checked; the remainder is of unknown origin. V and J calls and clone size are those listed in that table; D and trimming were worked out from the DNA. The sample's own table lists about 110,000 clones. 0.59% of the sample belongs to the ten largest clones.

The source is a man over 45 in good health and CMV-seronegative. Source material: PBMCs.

The CDR3 has the sequence CASTLSGYYGYTF. The nucleotides are TGTGCCAGCACCCTATCAGGGTACTATGGCTACACCTTC. The chain joins TRBV6-1 to TRBJ1-2; a weak D assignment points to TRBD1 (5 bases agree). Via the germline V gene, CDR1 is MNHNS and CDR2 SASEGT. There are 13 amino acids in the CDR3, from cysteine to phenylalanine inclusive. Solely the CDR3 DNA is kept, with 39 bases framed from the first base. Trimming removed 7 bases from V and 3 bases from J, leaving 12 bases between the germline ends.